Presented here are 22 T cell receptor beta chains from one specimen sequenced in a study of T cells after yellow fever vaccination. TCRdb recomputed calls from the 5' RACE reads with MiXCR, one row per CDR3 protein. The sample carries fewer than 350,000 distinct CDR3 sequences, less than 4.5% recorded once. Material: PBMCs, obtained on the day of the yellow fever booster vaccination. The receptors derive from a young man who received the YFV17D yellow fever vaccine.

This clonotype was seen a handful of times. The gene calls are TRBV12-3 or TRBV12-4 and TRBJ1-1, with D possibly being TRBD1 (6 bases). Trimming removed 5 bases from V and 5 bases from J, with 18 bases in between. This CDR3 region has 15 residues. The DNA for the CDR3 is TGTGCCAGCAGTCCGATTTCAGGGGCGGCGACTGAAGCTTTCTTT. It specifies CASSPISGAATEAFF.

This clonotype was counted ten times or more. The J gene is TRBJ1-2, the V gene TRBV7-9, with a possible D match to TRBD1 (5 bases). Per the germline V gene, CDR1 is SEHNR and CDR2 is FQNEAQ (reference sequence). This CDR3 contains 14 residues. V was cut by 3 bases and J by 8 bases, with 16 bases left in between. CDR3 residues: CASSFQGGGEGYTF. CDR3 nucleotide sequence: TGTGCCAGCAGCTTCCAGGGAGGAGGGGAAGGCTACACCTTC.

This clonotype has a count of ten or more. The CDR3 loop reads CSEKSANTEAFF. The CDR3 DNA reads TGCAGTGAAAAGTCGGCCAACACTGAAGCTTTCTTT. This chain connects TRBV20-1 to TRBJ1-1; D ambiguous. Per the germline V gene, CDR1 is DFQATT and CDR2 is SNEGSKA (reference sequence). Trimming stripped 7 bases from V and 2 bases from J, with 11 bases between. The CDR3 sequence is 12 residues long.

There are many counts of this clonotype. The V and J genes are TRBV5-6 and TRBJ2-2; D is perhaps TRBD1 (5 bases). Germline values: CDR1 SGHDT, CDR2 YYEEEE. The CDR3 contains 17 residues. Trimming stripped 6 bases from V and 5 bases from J, with 23 bases between. The CDR3 protein is CASNPGYVSRWTGELFF. The DNA of the CDR3 is TGTGCCAGCAACCCAGGGTACGTGTCGAGATGGACCGGGGAGCTGTTTTTT.

There are a few counts of this clonotype. V is TRBV15 and J is TRBJ1-5; 11 bases are shared with TRBD1. The CDR3 is 16 amino acids. V dropped 1 base and J dropped 5; count of bases not matched to a gene: 4. CDR1 LNHNV and CDR2 YYDKDF come from the germline V gene (reference sequence). CDR3 protein: CATSRVDRGPYQPQHF. The CDR3 DNA sequence: TGTGCCACCAGCAGAGTGGACAGGGGGCCGTATCAGCCCCAGCATTTT. Using reference TRBV15 and TRBJ1-5 for the parts outside the CDR3, the full variable domain is DAMVIQNPRYQVTQFGKPVTLSCSQTLNHNVMYWYQQKSSQAPKLLFHYYDKDFNNEADTPDNFQSRRPNTSFCFLDIRSPGLGDTAMYLCATSRVDRGPYQPQHFGDGTRLSIL.

This clonotype showed up many times. V is TRBV29-1 and J is TRBJ1-2; D gene uncertain. Trimming took off 3 bases at V and 5 bases at J, with 7 bases between the two ends. The CDR3 runs to 11 residues. CDR1 SQVTM and CDR2 ANQGSEA come from the germline V gene. CDR3 sequence reads: CSVEDGYGYTF. For the CDR3, the DNA is TGCAGCGTTGAGGACGGGTATGGCTACACCTTC.

This clonotype was recorded many times. V gene TRBV20-1 combines with J gene TRBJ1-2; D is ambiguous. Germline CDR1 reads DFQATT; CDR2 reads SNEGSKA (reference sequence). V lost 0 bases and J 2 bases, leaving 16 bases between the germline ends. CDR3 size: 16 residues. CDR3: CSARDVGATLNYGYTF. CDR3 nucleotides: TGCAGTGCTAGAGATGTGGGAGCAACCTTGAACTATGGCTACACCTTC.

This clonotype came up a few times. The chain combines TRBV5-5 with TRBJ1-1; D is undetermined. Trimming left V 2 bases short and J 7 bases short, with 15 bases between. This CDR3 has 14 residues. The germline CDR1 and CDR2 sequences are SGHKS and YYEKEE (reference sequence). Here the CDR3 reads CASSFTPGVREAFF. CDR3 DNA sequence: TGTGCCAGCAGCTTTACGCCAGGAGTCCGTGAAGCTTTCTTT.

At least ten counts were recorded for this clonotype. The chain has TRBV7-3 and TRBJ1-5; a possible D gene is TRBD1 (5 bases). Germline CDR1 is SGHTA and CDR2 is FQGTGA. The CDR3 runs to 13 residues. V dropped 0 bases and J dropped 6 bases, with 6 bases sitting between them. The DNA of the CDR3 is TGTGCCAGCAGCTTAACTGGGGGTCAGCCCCAGCATTTT. It encodes CASSLTGGQPQHF.

This clonotype showed up many times. The gene calls are TRBV7-2 and TRBJ2-3; no firm D call. The CDR3 totals 14 residues. Germline V gene data show CDR1 as SGHTA and CDR2 as FQGNSA. V gave up 4 bases and J gave up 3 bases, with 11 bases separating them. CDR3 sequence: CASSSWENTDTQYF. CDR3 coding DNA: TGTGCCAGCAGCTCTTGGGAAAATACAGATACGCAGTATTTT.

This chain connects TRBV6-5 to TRBJ1-1, with D unresolved. CDR3 length: 14 amino acids. Germline V gives CDR1 MNHEY, CDR2 SVGAGI. The ends were cut back, 0 bases at V and 1 base at J, with 6 bases in the middle. The CDR3, as DNA: TGTGCCAGCAGTTACTCACCGGCGAACACTGAAGCTTTCTTT. It encodes CASSYSPANTEAFF.

CDR3 region: CASSSAGGDFEQFF. CDR3 in DNA: TGTGCCAGCAGTTCGGCAGGGGGGGACTTTGAGCAGTTCTTC. This chain joins TRBV28 and TRBJ2-1; D may be TRBD1 or TRBD2 (7 bases each). Germline V gene data show CDR1 as MDHEN and CDR2 as SYDVKM. The CDR3 runs 14 residues. V lost 4 bases and J lost 9, with 16 bases in between.

This clonotype was seen more than once but under ten times. The gene calls are TRBV6-1 and TRBJ1-1, with D unresolved. The CDR3 runs to 14 residues. In germline, CDR1 is MNHNS, CDR2 SASEGT. Trimming took 6 bases from V and 1 from J, leaving 12 bases between them. The CDR3 loop is CASSLLARNTEAFF. DNA for the CDR3: TGTGCCAGCAGCCTCCTCGCGCGGAACACTGAAGCTTTCTTT.

Ten or more counts support this clonotype. V is TRBV9 and J is TRBJ2-5, with 9 bases lining up with TRBD1. The V segment lost 2 bases and the J segment 3 bases; nucleotides outside the gene matches: 8. Germline CDR1 SGDLS, CDR2 YYNGEE. This CDR3 spans 16 amino acids. The CDR3 protein is CASSVRPGTGKETQYF. CDR3 nucleotides: TGTGCCAGCAGCGTTCGACCCGGGACAGGGAAAGAGACCCAGTACTTC.

This clonotype was found many times. V is TRBV20-1 and J is TRBJ1-5; no firm D call. In germline, CDR1 is DFQATT, CDR2 SNEGSKA (reference sequence). There are 12 residues in the CDR3. Deletions cut 6 bases from V and 4 bases from J, with 10 bases between. CDR3 sequence reads: CSARLANQPQHF. CDR3 nucleotide sequence: TGCAGTGCCCGCCTAGCAAATCAGCCCCAGCATTTT.

In its sample, this clonotype was seen many times. V usage is TRBV6-5 and J usage is TRBJ1-5; no definite D call. CDR1 is MNHEY, CDR2 SVGAGI, per germline. Trimming stripped 6 bases from V and 3 bases from J, with 12 bases between. The CDR3 is 14 amino acids. This CDR3 is CASSRTKNNQPQHF. CDR3 DNA sequence: TGTGCCAGCAGCCGTACGAAAAACAATCAGCCCCAGCATTTT.

This clonotype was counted ten times or more. The gene calls are TRBV7-9 and TRBJ2-7; possibly TRBD2 for D (5 bases). CDR1 and CDR2 from the germline V gene are SEHNR and FQNEAQ (reference sequence). V lost 5 bases and J lost 5, with 13 bases in between. There are 13 residues in the CDR3. The CDR3 sequence is CASSPDSANEQYF. CDR3 sequence (DNA): TGTGCCAGCAGCCCGGACTCTGCTAACGAGCAGTACTTC. Supplemented by reference TRBV7-9 and TRBJ2-7, the full variable domain reads DTGVSQNPRHKITKRGQNVTFRCDPISEHNRLYWYRQTLGQGPEFLTYFQNEAQLEKSRLLSDRFSAERPKGSFSTLEIQRTEQGDSAMYLCASSPDSANEQYFGPGTRLTVT.

This clonotype occurred many times. CDR3: CASSSGTEKETQYF. CDR3 bases: TGTGCCAGCAGCTCGGGGACGGAAAAAGAGACCCAGTACTTC. The V call is TRBV7-9, the J call TRBJ2-5; D is perhaps TRBD1 or TRBD2 (5 bases each). V was pared by 4 bases and J by 3 bases, with 12 bases between. The CDR3 has 14 amino acids. Germline CDR1 SEHNR, CDR2 FQNEAQ (reference sequence).

This clonotype was detected many times. The chain uses TRBV10-3 and TRBJ2-1, with D tentatively TRBD1 (6 bases). V lost 2 bases, J lost 5 bases, and 10 bases lay in between. This CDR3 is 14 amino acids long. The germline V gene has CDR1 ENHRY and CDR2 SYGVKD. Here the CDR3 DNA reads TGTGCCATCAGTGAGGGCAGGGGAGACAATGAGCAGTTCTTC. As protein: CAISEGRGDNEQFF.

V gene TRBV4-2 combines with J gene TRBJ2-2; TRBD2 agrees at 9 bases. The V gene end was trimmed by 0 bases and the J gene end by 4 bases; junction bases not matched to a gene: 3. CDR1 and CDR2 from the germline V gene are LGHNA and YNFKEQ. The CDR3 runs 16 residues. The CDR3, as DNA: TGTGCCAGCAGCCAAGAACGACTAGCGGTCACCGGGGAGCTGTTTTTT. It translates to CASSQERLAVTGELFF.

This clonotype was observed at least ten times. V gene TRBV4-1 combines with J gene TRBJ2-5, with TRBD1 matching over 10 bases. The V gene end was trimmed by 1 base and the J gene end by 9 bases; junction bases not matched to a gene: 5. CDR3 size: 14 residues. Germline loops: CDR1 MGHRA, CDR2 YSYEKL. Here the CDR3 DNA reads TGCGCCAGCAGCCAAGGACAGGGGGCCTTGGCCCAGTACTTC. This sequence encodes CASSQGQGALAQYF.

In this sample, this clonotype turned up many times. The J gene is TRBJ2-3, the V gene TRBV6-6, with 7 nucleotides matching TRBD1. Per the germline V gene, CDR1 is MNHNY and CDR2 is SVGAGI (reference sequence). With V trimmed by 0 bases and J by 6 bases, 6 bases remained unmatched. The CDR3 consists of 15 residues. Written as DNA, the CDR3 is TGTGCCAGCAGTTACTCGCGACAGGGCATGGATACGCAGTATTTT. Its protein product is CASSYSRQGMDTQYF.